The 8 T cell receptor beta chains in this list originate from one sample, sequenced in a study of neurological immune-mediated disorders. Using its own MiXCR run on the 5' RACE reads, TCRdb lists one record per CDR3 protein. The sample has more than 50,000 distinct CDR3 sequences, around 10% seen once. The material sequenced was PBMCs. The receptors come from a man aged 60-69 years in good health.

This clonotype was picked up a small number of times. The rearrangement uses TRBV7-2 and TRBJ1-3; D is uncertain. The V and J ends lost 5 bases and 0 bases respectively, with 14 bases between them. The CDR3 is 16 amino acids. Germline V gene data show CDR1 as SGHTA and CDR2 as FQGNSA. In nucleotides, the CDR3 is TGTGCCAGCAGCCCCGGAGGGAGCGCCTCTGGAAACACCATATATTTT. It codes for CASSPGGSASGNTIYF.

In regard to this clonotype: This may arise from a read error, as a much more abundant clone is one base away. The chain is built from TRBV9 and TRBJ2-2; D possibly matches TRBD1 or TRBD2 (7 bases each). CDR3 size: 13 residues. From germline, CDR1 is SGDLS and CDR2 YYNGEE. The CDR3 here is CASSQGGAGEPFF. CDR3 DNA: TGTGCCAGCAGCCAGGGGGGGGCCGGGGAGCCGTTTTTT.

This clonotype showed up many times. The chain employs TRBV20-1 and TRBJ2-7; 8 bases line up with TRBD1. Germline CDR1 reads DFQATT; CDR2 reads SNEGSKA (reference sequence). V was pared by 3 bases and J by 3 bases, with 4 bases of the junction left unmatched. The CDR3 has 13 residues. Written as DNA, the CDR3 is TGCAGTGCTAGCACAGGGGGGTACTACGAGCAGTACTTC. This codes for CSASTGGYYEQYF.

This clonotype was seen ten or more times. The chain recombines TRBV20-1 with TRBJ2-4; the D gene is possibly TRBD2 (5 bases). The CDR3 is 13 amino acids. In germline, CDR1 is DFQATT, CDR2 SNEGSKA (reference sequence). V gave up 2 bases and J gave up 8 bases, with 13 bases separating them. The CDR3 spells CSARRGSGDIQYF. The CDR3, as DNA: TGCAGTGCTAGACGGGGATCCGGGGACATTCAGTACTTC.

This chain joins TRBV24-1 and TRBJ2-1; D is perhaps TRBD2 (7 bases). The CDR3 has 15 residues. The germline V and J ends were trimmed by 4 bases and 7 bases, with 16 bases remaining between them. Germline V lookup: CDR1 KGHDR, CDR2 SFDVKD. The CDR3 sequence is CATSDYLGGGNEQFF. Here the CDR3 DNA reads TGTGCCACCAGTGACTATCTAGGGGGGGGGAATGAGCAGTTCTTC.

At least ten counts were recorded for this clonotype. The CDR3 coding sequence is TGCGCCAGCAGCTACCAAGGGACAGGGGATGGCTACACCTTC. It yields the protein CASSYQGTGDGYTF. V and J are TRBV5-1 and TRBJ1-2; 10 nucleotides match TRBD1. Germline lookup yields CDR1 SGHRS and CDR2 YFSETQ. V trimming: 3 bases; J trimming: 6 bases; junction bases outside the gene matches: 5. The CDR3 length is 14 residues.

This clonotype was seen at least ten times. V and J are TRBV9 and TRBJ2-2; 10 positions match TRBD1. V dropped 3 bases and J dropped 7; count of bases not matched to a gene: 3. Germline CDR1 and CDR2: SGDLS and YYNGEE. The CDR3 has 14 residues. The CDR3 DNA reads as TGTGCCAGCAGCGGGACAGGGGGAATCGGGGAGCTGTTTTTT. Protein: CASSGTGGIGELFF.

This clonotype was observed many times. The rearrangement joins TRBV7-2 to TRBJ2-7; 9 bases are shared with TRBD1. The V segment lost 3 bases and the J segment 5 bases; nucleotides outside the gene matches: 5. This CDR3 has 14 residues. CDR1 SGHTA and CDR2 FQGNSA come from the germline V gene. The CDR3 sequence: CASSFTRDRDEQYF. Here the CDR3 DNA reads TGTGCCAGCAGCTTCACCCGGGACAGGGACGAGCAGTACTTC.